The clone carrying this T cell receptor beta chain was detected ten times or more. The antigen is unknown. The data were obtained in a study of T cell repertoires in cytomegalovirus infection. Study-level background: CMV infection together with matching HLA type was indicated by public TCR beta signatures.

The CDR3 length is 15 residues. Germline values: CDR1 SGHTA, CDR2 FQGNSA. V shed 4 bases and J shed 1 base, with 11 bases lying between them. Findings of the study overall: Cumulated frequencies of public TCR beta families served to identify carriers of CMV plus the relevant HLA. Dominating the ex vivo response were HLA-C-restricted CMV-specific TCR beta clonotypes.

In TCRdb, the reads were re-called with MiXCR into one record per CDR3 protein. There are 100,000 or so distinct CDR3 sequences in the sample; 15% to 20% occur only once, and approximately 7.9% lies in the top ten. This clonotype was obtained from a human donor in good health (CMV status not recorded). Some clones in this sample may be carry-over from other donors' samples. The sample consisted of PBMCs. The chain uses TRBV7-2 and TRBJ2-1; TRBD1 is a possible D gene (6 bases). CDR3 in DNA: TGTGCCAGCAGCTCGACCGGACAGTCCTACAATGAGCAGTTCTTC. Translated, it gives CASSSTGQSYNEQFF. Drawing the rest from reference TRBV7-2 and TRBJ2-1, the complete variable domain is GAGVSQSPSNKVTEKGKDVELRCDPISGHTALYWYRQSLGQGLEFLIYFQGNSAPDKSGLPSDRFSAERTGGSVSTLTIQRTQQEDSAVYLCASSSTGQSYNEQFFGPGTRLTVL.